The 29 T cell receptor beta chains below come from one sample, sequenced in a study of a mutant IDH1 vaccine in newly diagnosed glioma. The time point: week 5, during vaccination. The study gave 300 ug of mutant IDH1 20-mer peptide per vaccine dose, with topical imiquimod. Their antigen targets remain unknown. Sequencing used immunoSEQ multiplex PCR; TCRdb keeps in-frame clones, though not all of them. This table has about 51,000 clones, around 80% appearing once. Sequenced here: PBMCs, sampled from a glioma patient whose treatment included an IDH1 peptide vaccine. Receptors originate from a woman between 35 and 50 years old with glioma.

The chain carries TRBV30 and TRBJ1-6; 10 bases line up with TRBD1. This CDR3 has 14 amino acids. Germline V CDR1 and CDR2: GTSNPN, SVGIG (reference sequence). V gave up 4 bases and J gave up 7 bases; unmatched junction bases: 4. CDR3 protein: CAWTGTGANSPLHF. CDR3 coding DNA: TGTGCCTGGACAGGGACAGGGGCCAATTCACCCCTCCACTTT.

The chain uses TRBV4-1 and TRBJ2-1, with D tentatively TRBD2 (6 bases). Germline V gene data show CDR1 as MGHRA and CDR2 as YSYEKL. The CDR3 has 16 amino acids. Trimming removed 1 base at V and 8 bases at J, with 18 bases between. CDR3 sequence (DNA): TGCGCCAGCAGCCAAGGGGGAGGACTCGAGGGCGATGAGCAGTTCTTC. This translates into CASSQGGGLEGDEQFF.

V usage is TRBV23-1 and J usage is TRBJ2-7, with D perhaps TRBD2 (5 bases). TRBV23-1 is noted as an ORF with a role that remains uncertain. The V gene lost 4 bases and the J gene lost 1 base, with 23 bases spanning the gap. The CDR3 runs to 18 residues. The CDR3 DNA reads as TGCGCCAGCAGTCTAACAAGCGGCTTCGGGTTCCCTTCCTACGAGCAGTACTTC. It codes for CASSLTSGFGFPSYEQYF.

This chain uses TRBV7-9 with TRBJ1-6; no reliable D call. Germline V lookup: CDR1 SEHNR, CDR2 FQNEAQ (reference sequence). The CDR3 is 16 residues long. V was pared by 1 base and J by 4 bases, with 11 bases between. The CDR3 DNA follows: TGTGCCAGCAGCTTAGTCAAGACACTTTATAATTCACCCCTCCACTTT. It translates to CASSLVKTLYNSPLHF. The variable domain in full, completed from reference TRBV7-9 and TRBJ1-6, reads DTGVSQNPRHKITKRGQNVTFRCDPISEHNRLYWYRQTLGQGPEFLTYFQNEAQLEKSRLLSDRFSAERPKGSFSTLEIQRTEQGDSAMYLCASSLVKTLYNSPLHFGNGTRLTVT.

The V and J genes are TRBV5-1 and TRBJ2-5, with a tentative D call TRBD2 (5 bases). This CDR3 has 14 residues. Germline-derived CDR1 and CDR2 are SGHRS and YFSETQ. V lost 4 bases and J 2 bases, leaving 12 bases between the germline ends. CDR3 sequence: CASSLGSQQETQYF. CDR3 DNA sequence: TGCGCCAGCAGCCTAGGGAGTCAACAAGAGACCCAGTACTTC.

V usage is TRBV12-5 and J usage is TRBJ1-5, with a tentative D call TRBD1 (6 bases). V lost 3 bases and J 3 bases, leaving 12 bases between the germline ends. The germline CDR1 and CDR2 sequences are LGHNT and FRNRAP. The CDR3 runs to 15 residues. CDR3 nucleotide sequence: TGTGCTAGTGGTTTTTTTGACAGGCACAATCAGCCCCAGCATTTT. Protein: CASGFFDRHNQPQHF.

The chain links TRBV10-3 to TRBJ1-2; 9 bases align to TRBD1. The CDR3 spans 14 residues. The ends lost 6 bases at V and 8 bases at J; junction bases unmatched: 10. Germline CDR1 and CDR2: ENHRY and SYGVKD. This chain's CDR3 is CAISPTGGLWGYTF. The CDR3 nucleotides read TGTGCCATCAGCCCGACAGGGGGATTGTGGGGCTACACCTTC.

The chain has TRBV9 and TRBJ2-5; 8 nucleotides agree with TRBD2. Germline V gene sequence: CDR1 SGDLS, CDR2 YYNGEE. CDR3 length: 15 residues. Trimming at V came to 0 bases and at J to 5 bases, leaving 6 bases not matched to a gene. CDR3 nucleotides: TGTGCCAGCAGCGTAGCGGCGGGGGGCCCGGAGACCCAGTACTTC. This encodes CASSVAAGGPETQYF.

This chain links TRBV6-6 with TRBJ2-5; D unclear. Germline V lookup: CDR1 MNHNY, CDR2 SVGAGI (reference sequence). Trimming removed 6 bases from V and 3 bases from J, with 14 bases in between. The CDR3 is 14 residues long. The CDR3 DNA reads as TGTGCCAGCAGCCCCGGCCTAGGTAAAGAGACCCAGTACTTC. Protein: CASSPGLGKETQYF.

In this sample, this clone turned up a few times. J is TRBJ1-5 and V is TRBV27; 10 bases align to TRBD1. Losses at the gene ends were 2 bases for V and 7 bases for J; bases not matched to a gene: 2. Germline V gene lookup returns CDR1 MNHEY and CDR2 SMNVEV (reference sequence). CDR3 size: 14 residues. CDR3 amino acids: CASSLGTGDQPQHF. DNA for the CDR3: TGTGCCAGCAGTTTAGGGACAGGGGACCAGCCCCAGCATTTT.

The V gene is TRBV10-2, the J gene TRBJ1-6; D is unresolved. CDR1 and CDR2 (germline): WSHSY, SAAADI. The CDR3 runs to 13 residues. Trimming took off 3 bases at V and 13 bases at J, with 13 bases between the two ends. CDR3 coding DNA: TGCGCCAGCAGTGATCAGCTGGTAACGCCCCTCCACTTT. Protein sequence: CASSDQLVTPLHF.

DNA of the CDR3: TGTGCCAGCAGCTTACCTGGGGAAACCATATATTTT. Translation gives CASSLPGETIYF. This rearrangement joins TRBV7-8 to TRBJ1-3; D is ambiguous. V was clipped by 2 bases and J by 10 bases, with 9 bases between them. Germline CDR1 reads SGHVS; CDR2 reads FQNEAQ. This CDR3 has 12 amino acids.

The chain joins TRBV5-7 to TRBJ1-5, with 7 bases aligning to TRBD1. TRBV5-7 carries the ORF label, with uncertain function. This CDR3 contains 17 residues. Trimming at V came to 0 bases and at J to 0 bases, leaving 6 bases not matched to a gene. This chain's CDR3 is CASSLAAGGYSNQPQHF. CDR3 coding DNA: TGTGCCAGCAGCTTGGCGGCAGGGGGATATAGCAATCAGCCCCAGCATTTT.

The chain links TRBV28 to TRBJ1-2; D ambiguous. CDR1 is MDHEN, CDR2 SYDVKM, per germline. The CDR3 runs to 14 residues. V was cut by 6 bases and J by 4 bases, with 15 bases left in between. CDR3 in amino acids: CASRSAVLSYGYTF. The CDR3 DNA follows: TGTGCCAGCAGAAGCGCGGTTCTAAGCTATGGCTACACCTTC.

CDR3 sequence (DNA): TGTGCCATCAAGGGGGATAAAGCTGAAGCTTTCTTT. This codes for CAIKGDKAEAFF. The V gene is TRBV6-5, the J gene TRBJ1-1; a weak D match, TRBD1 (6 bases). This CDR3 has 12 residues. V was cut by 10 bases and J by 6 bases, with 15 bases left in between. CDR1 is MNHEY and CDR2 is SVGAGI in the germline V gene.

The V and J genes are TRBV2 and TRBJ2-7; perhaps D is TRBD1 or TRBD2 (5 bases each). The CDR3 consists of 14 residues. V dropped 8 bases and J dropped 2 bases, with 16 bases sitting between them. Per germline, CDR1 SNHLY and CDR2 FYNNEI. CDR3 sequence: CASWASGPTYEQYF. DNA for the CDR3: TGTGCCAGCTGGGCATCGGGGCCGACCTACGAGCAGTACTTC. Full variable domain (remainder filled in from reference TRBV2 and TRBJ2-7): EPEVTQTPSHQVTQMGQEVILRCVPISNHLYFYWYRQILGQKVEFLVSFYNNEISEKSEIFDDQFSVERPDGSNFTLKIRSTKLEDSAMYFCASWASGPTYEQYFGPGTRLTVT.

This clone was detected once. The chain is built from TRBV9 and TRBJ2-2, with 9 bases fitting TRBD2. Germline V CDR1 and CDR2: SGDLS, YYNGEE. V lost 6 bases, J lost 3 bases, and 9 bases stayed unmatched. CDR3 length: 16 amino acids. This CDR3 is CASTQGSGGYTGELFF. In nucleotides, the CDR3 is TGTGCCAGCACCCAAGGTAGCGGGGGTTACACCGGGGAGCTGTTTTTT.

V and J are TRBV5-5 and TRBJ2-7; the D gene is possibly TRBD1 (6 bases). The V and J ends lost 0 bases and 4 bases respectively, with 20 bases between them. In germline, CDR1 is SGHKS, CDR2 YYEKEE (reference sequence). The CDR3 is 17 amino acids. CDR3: CASSLEGSEQGRYEQYF. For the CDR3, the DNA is TGTGCCAGCAGCTTGGAGGGGTCTGAACAGGGAAGGTACGAGCAGTACTTC.

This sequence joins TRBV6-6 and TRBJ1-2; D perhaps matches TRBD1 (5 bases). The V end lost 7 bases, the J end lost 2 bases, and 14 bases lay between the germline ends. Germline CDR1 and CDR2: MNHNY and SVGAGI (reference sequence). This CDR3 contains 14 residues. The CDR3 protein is CASIYWGLNYGYTF. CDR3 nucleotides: TGTGCCAGCATCTACTGGGGGTTAAACTATGGCTACACCTTC.

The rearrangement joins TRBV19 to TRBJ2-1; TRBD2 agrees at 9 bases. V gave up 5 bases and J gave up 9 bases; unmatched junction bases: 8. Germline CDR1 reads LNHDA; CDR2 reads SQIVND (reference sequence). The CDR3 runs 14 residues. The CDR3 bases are TGTGCCAGTAGTGGTAAGCGGGGGGAAATTGAGCAGTTCTTC. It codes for CASSGKRGEIEQFF.

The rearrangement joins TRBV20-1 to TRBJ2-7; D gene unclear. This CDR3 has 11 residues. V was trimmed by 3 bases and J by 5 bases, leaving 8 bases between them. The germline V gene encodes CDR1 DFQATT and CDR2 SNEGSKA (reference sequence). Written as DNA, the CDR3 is TGCAGTGCTAGGGCCGCGGACGAGCAGTACTTC. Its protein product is CSARAADEQYF.

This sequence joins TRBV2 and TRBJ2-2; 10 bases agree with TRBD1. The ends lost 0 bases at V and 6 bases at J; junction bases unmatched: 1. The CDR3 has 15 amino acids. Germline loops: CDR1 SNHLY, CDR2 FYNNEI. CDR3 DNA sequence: TGTGCCAGCAGTGAAGCGGGACAGGGGTCCGGGGAGCTGTTTTTT. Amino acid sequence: CASSEAGQGSGELFF.

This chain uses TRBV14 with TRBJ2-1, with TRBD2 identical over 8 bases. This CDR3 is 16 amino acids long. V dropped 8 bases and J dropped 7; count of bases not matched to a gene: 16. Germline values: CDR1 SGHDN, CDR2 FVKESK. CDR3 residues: CASSKTSGGPFNEQFF. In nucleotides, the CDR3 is TGTGCCAGCTCCAAGACATCGGGGGGGCCCTTTAATGAGCAGTTCTTC.

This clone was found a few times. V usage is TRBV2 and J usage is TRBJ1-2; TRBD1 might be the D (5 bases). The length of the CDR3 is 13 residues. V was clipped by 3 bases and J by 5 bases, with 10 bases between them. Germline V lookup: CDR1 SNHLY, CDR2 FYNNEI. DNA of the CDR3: TGTGCCAGCAGTGACTCGGCAGGGTATGGCTACACCTTC. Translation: CASSDSAGYGYTF.

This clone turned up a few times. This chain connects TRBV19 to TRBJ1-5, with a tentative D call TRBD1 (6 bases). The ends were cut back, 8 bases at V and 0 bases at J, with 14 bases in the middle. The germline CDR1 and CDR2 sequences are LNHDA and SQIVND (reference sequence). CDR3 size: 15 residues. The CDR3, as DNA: TGTGCCAGTGCTTGGGGACACCATAGCAATCAGCCCCAGCATTTT. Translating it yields CASAWGHHSNQPQHF.

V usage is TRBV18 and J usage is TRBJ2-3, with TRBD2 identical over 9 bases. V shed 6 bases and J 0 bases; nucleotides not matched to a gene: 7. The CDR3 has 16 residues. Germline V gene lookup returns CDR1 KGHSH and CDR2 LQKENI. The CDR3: CASSPLAGASTDTQYF. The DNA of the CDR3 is TGTGCCAGCTCGCCGTTAGCGGGAGCTAGCACAGATACGCAGTATTTT. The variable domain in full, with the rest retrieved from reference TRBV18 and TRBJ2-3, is NAGVMQNPRHLVRRRGQEARLRCSPMKGHSHVYWYRQLPEEGLKFMVYLQKENIIDESGMPKERFSAEFPKEGPSILRIQQVVRGDSAAYFCASSPLAGASTDTQYFGPGTRLTVL.

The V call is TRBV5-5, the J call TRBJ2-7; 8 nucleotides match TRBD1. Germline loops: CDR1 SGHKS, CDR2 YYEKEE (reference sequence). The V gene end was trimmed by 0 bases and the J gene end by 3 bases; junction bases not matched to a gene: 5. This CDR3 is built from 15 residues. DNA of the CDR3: TGTGCCAGCAGCTTGGAATGGACAGGGTTCTACGAGCAGTACTTC. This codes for CASSLEWTGFYEQYF.

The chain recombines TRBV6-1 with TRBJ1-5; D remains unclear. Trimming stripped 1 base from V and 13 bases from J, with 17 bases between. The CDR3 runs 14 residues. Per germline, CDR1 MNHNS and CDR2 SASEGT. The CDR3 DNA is TGTGCCAGCAGTGAAGTAGGTGGCAGTTGGACTCAGCATTTT. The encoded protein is CASSEVGGSWTQHF.

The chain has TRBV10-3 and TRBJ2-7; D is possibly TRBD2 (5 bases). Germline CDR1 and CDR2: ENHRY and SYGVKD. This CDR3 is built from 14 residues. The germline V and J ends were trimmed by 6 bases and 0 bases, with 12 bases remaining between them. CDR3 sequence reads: CAISGLPSSYEQYF. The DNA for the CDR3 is TGTGCCATCAGCGGACTCCCTAGCTCCTACGAGCAGTACTTC.